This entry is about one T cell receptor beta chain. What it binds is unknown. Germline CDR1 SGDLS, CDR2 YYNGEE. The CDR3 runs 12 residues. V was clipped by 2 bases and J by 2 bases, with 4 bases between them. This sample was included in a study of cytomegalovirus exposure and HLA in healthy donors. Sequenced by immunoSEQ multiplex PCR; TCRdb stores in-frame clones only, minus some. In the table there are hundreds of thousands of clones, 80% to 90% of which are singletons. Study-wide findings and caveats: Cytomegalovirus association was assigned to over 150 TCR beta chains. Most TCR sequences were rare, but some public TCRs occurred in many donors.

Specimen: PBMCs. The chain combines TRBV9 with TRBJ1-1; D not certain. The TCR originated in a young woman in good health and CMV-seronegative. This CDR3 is CASSVQNTEAFF. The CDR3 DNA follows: TGTGCCAGCAGCGTTCAAAACACTGAAGCTTTCTTT.